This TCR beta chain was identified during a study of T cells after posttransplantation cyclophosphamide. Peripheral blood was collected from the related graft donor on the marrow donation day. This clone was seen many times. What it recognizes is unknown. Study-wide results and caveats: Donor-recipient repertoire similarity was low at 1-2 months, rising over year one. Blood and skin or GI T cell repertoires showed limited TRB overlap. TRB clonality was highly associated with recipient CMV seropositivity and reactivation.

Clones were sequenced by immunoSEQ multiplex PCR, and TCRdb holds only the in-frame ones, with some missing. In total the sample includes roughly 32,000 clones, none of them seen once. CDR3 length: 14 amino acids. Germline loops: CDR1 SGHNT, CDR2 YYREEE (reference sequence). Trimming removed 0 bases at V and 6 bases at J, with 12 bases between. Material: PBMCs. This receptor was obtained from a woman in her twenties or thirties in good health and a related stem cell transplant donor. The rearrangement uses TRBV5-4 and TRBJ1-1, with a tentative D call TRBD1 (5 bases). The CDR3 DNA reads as TGTGCCAGCAGCTTGGACAGGCCATTCGCTGAAGCTTTCTTT. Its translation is CASSLDRPFAEAFF.